A selection of T cell receptor beta chains follows, all from one sample in a study of human T cells and chemical hapten exposure. Each CDR3 protein is one row after TCRdb ran MiXCR on the RACE reads. The sample holds about 380,000 distinct CDR3 sequences, 5.1% seen once. Sequencing was performed on whole blood, taken in connection with sensitization to the hapten diphenylcyclopropenone (DPC). The receptors stem from a woman aged 45-65 years with alopecia areata. Some clones in this sample may be carry-over from other donors' samples. The CDR3 runs from the conserved cysteine through the conserved F or W. A D gene is named only where the DNA matches it firmly. For some rows the clone size is stated as once, few or many, or as a class when expanded; others skip it.

many	TRBV13	15	.	TRBJ2-6	TGTGCCAGCAGCTTGGAGGAGTCTGGGGCCAACGTCCTGACTTTC	CASSLEESGANVLTF
.	TRBV28	16	.	TRBJ1-5	TGTGCCAGCAGTCAACCCCAGGGAAAGGGGCATCAGCCCCAGCATTTT	CASSQPQGKGHQPQHF
many	TRBV6-5	11	TRBD1	TRBJ2-5	TGTGCCAGCAGCTCCGGGACAGGGGTATACTTC	CASSSGTGVYF
.	TRBV20-1	15	.	TRBJ1-6	TGCAGTGCTAGTGGTTTTCGGGGGGAGAATTCACCCCTCCACTTT	CSASGFRGENSPLHF
many	TRBV29-1	13	.	TRBJ1-2	TGCAGCGTTGAAGATCACAGGGTTTATGGCTACACCTTC	CSVEDHRVYGYTF
few	TRBV12-3/TRBV12-4	17	.	TRBJ2-2	TGTGCCAGCAGTTTAGTCGGACCGTCAGCGAACACCGGGGAGCTGTTTTTT	CASSLVGPSANTGELFF
many	TRBV7-8	14	.	TRBJ2-3	TGTGCCAGCAGCCCACCCACTAGCACAGATACGCAGTATTTT	CASSPPTSTDTQYF
many	TRBV7-9	15	.	TRBJ2-2	TGTGCCAGCAGCTTAGGTCAACTGTGGGCCGGGGAGCTGTTTTTT	CASSLGQLWAGELFF
.	TRBV29-1	17	TRBD1	TRBJ1-4	TGCAGCGCAAACCTCGGACAGGGGGCTGCAACTAATGAAAAACTGTTTTTT	CSANLGQGAATNEKLFF
.	TRBV7-9	16	TRBD1	TRBJ2-3	TGTGCCAGCAGCGGGACAGGGGAAGATTACACAGATACGCAGTATTTT	CASSGTGEDYTDTQYF
.	TRBV28	16	TRBD2	TRBJ2-3	TGTGCCAGCATCCTAGGGGCTAGCGGAAGCACAGATACGCAGTATTTT	CASILGASGSTDTQYF
many	TRBV6-1	12	.	TRBJ1-1	TGTGCCGCTACCTACTCCCAAGCTGAAGCTTTCTTT	CAATYSQAEAFF
.	TRBV7-9	16	TRBD2	TRBJ2-5	TGTGCCAGCAGCTCCGATCTGGGGCGGGGGGTAGAGACCCAGTACTTC	CASSSDLGRGVETQYF
many	TRBV27	14	.	TRBJ2-1	TGTGCCAGCAGTACCCTCCCTTTTGGGAATGAGCAGTTCTTC	CASSTLPFGNEQFF
many	TRBV11-2	15	.	TRBJ2-1	TGTGCCAGCAGCTTACCCGGGACCCTTAGCAATGAGCAGTTCTTC	CASSLPGTLSNEQFF
few	TRBV11-2	18	.	TRBJ2-3	TGTGCCAGCAGCTTAGTTCACGGACTGGAGGGAGGCACAGATACGCAGTATTTT	CASSLVHGLEGGTDTQYF
.	TRBV2	14	.	TRBJ1-1	TGTGCCAGCAGTGTGAGACAGTTGAACACTGAAGCTTTCTTT	CASSVRQLNTEAFF
many	TRBV2	11	.	TRBJ1-2	TGTGCCTCCCACGGAGGAGGGGGCTACACCTTC	CASHGGGGYTF
many	TRBV6-6	13	TRBD1	TRBJ2-7	TGTGCCAGCAGGGTAGGACAGGCCTACGAGCAGTACTTC	CASRVGQAYEQYF
.	TRBV5-4	13	.	TRBJ2-5	TGTGCCAGCGGACGAGGGGCACAAGAGACCCAGTACTTC	CASGRGAQETQYF
many	TRBV12-3/TRBV12-4	14	.	TRBJ2-1	TGTGCCAGCAGTGGGGTGGATCTACGCAATGAGCAGTTCTTC	CASSGVDLRNEQFF
.	TRBV5-1	15	.	TRBJ2-3	TGCGCCAGCAGCTTGATGGGCAGCCTTATGGATACGCAGTATTTT	CASSLMGSLMDTQYF
few	TRBV9	16	TRBD2	TRBJ2-3	TGTGCCAGCAGCTTCATTGCGCGGGGGGCAGAAGATACGCAGTATTTT	CASSFIARGAEDTQYF
.	TRBV12-3/TRBV12-4	14	.	TRBJ1-6	TGTGCCAGCAGTTACTCAGACAATAATTCACCCCTCCACTTT	CASSYSDNNSPLHF
many	TRBV6-5	14	TRBD2	TRBJ2-3	TGTGCCAGCAGTTACGGAGCGGGAGTAGATACGCAGTATTTT	CASSYGAGVDTQYF
many	TRBV2	13	.	TRBJ2-3	TGTGCCAGCAGAGGCTTGATCACAGATACGCAGTATTTT	CASRGLITDTQYF
few	TRBV3-1	16	.	TRBJ1-5	TGTGCCAGCAGCCCCCGCGGAACACCTAGCAATCAGCCCCAGCATTTT	CASSPRGTPSNQPQHF
.	TRBV18	14	.	TRBJ2-5	TGTGCCAGCTCACCACCATCGCAGCAAGAGACCCAGTACTTC	CASSPPSQQETQYF
many	TRBV7-9	14	.	TRBJ2-3	TGTGCCAGCAGCTTCGGACAGCGCACAGATACGCAGTATTTT	CASSFGQRTDTQYF
.	TRBV20-1	12	.	TRBJ2-7	TGCAGTGCTAACCCAGGGTCCCACGAGCAGTACTTC	CSANPGSHEQYF
few	TRBV7-2	14	TRBD1	TRBJ1-1	TGTGCCAGCAGCTTCGAAGGGGGCTGGACTGAAGCTTTCTTT	CASSFEGGWTEAFF
few	TRBV4-1	19	TRBD2	TRBJ2-3	TGCGCCAGCAGCCCCCACGGACTAGCGGGGGGGCATTCGACAGATACGCAGTATTTT	CASSPHGLAGGHSTDTQYF
once	TRBV12-3/TRBV12-4	14	TRBD2	TRBJ2-1	TGTGCCAGCAGGCTTTTTGCGGGGGGGGATGAGCAGTTCTTC	CASRLFAGGDEQFF
many	TRBV11-2	15	.	TRBJ2-4	TGTGCCAGCAGCCCTCCATTGTTAGCCAAAAACATTCAGTACTTC	CASSPPLLAKNIQYF
few	TRBV6-1	16	TRBD1	TRBJ1-5	TGTGCCAGCAGTGAAAAGACAGGGGATACCAATCAGCCCCAGCATTTT	CASSEKTGDTNQPQHF
many	TRBV2	13	.	TRBJ2-7	TGTGCCAGCAGTGTCCTCCGAGGGGAAGAGCAGTACTTC	CASSVLRGEEQYF
.	TRBV29-1	14	TRBD1	TRBJ1-2	TGCAGCGTTGAACCCCGACAGGGGACCTATGGCTACACCTTC	CSVEPRQGTYGYTF
few	TRBV5-1	14	.	TRBJ2-5	TGCGCCAGCAGCTTGGGGGGCCCCCTAGAGACCCAGTACTTC	CASSLGGPLETQYF
many	TRBV10-3	14	.	TRBJ2-7	TGTGCCATCAGTGAGTCGACGCGAAGGGCCGAGCAGTACTTC	CAISESTRRAEQYF
many	TRBV6-6	16	.	TRBJ1-3	TGTGCCAGCAGGGAGGGGACGGGACTCTCTGGAAACACCATATATTTT	CASREGTGLSGNTIYF
many	TRBV28	17	.	TRBJ2-1	TGTGCCAGCAGTTTAAGGTTCGGCGCGGGAACCTACAATGAGCAGTTCTTC	CASSLRFGAGTYNEQFF
few	TRBV5-1	12	.	TRBJ2-7	TGCGCCAGCAGCATGACAGACTACGAGCAGTACTTC	CASSMTDYEQYF
few	TRBV6-1	18	TRBD1	TRBJ1-1	TGTGCCAGCAGACCAGTTTTTGGGACAGGGGGAGTTCAGGCTGAAGCTTTCTTT	CASRPVFGTGGVQAEAFF
.	TRBV7-2	17	TRBD2	TRBJ2-5	TGTGCCAGCAGCTTTGGGCCCGGCGGGGGGGCCCAAGAGACCCAGTACTTC	CASSFGPGGGAQETQYF
few	TRBV3-1	14	TRBD1	TRBJ1-1	TGTGCCAGCAGCCGTCGGACAGGGAAGACTGAAGCTTTCTTT	CASSRRTGKTEAFF
few	TRBV2	14	.	TRBJ2-1	TGTGCCAGCAGTGAAGCCGAACGGGGCGGTGAGCAGTTCTTC	CASSEAERGGEQFF
many	TRBV20-1	17	TRBD1	TRBJ2-7	TGCAGTGCTCCCCACGTCAGGGGGCCCTCCCGCCCCTACGAGCAGTACTTC	CSAPHVRGPSRPYEQYF
few	TRBV14	18	.	TRBJ2-2	TGTGCCAGCAGCCAAGAAACAAGGGGACGGCTGGTCACCGGGGAGCTGTTTTTT	CASSQETRGRLVTGELFF
.	TRBV3-1	13	.	TRBJ2-7	TGTGCCAGCAGCCGCCCGGACTCCTACGAGCAGTACTTC	CASSRPDSYEQYF
few	TRBV9	12	.	TRBJ2-3	TGTGCCAGCAGCGTAAGCCCAGATACGCAGTATTTT	CASSVSPDTQYF
many	TRBV6-5	14	.	TRBJ1-1	TGTGCCAGCAGTCCCGGACCCGGGGGAACTGAAGCTTTCTTT	CASSPGPGGTEAFF
few	TRBV20-1	16	.	TRBJ2-7	TGCAGTGCTAGAGGGGCAGGGACGGGATCGGCCTACGAGCAGTACTTC	CSARGAGTGSAYEQYF
many	TRBV28	14	.	TRBJ2-5	TGTGCCAGCAGCCCTACGGGCCTCCAAGAGACCCAGTACTTC	CASSPTGLQETQYF
.	TRBV29-1	12	TRBD2	TRBJ2-7	TGCAGCGGGTCCGGGACTAACTACGAGCAGTACTTC	CSGSGTNYEQYF
.	TRBV18	14	.	TRBJ2-2	TGTGCCAGCTCACGATCACTGGACACCGGGGAGCTGTTTTTT	CASSRSLDTGELFF
many	TRBV5-5	15	TRBD1	TRBJ2-7	TGTGCCAGCAGCTTGGATCCGGCAGGGGGCTACGAGCAGTACTTC	CASSLDPAGGYEQYF
many	TRBV25-1	14	.	TRBJ2-7	TGTGCCAGCAAATCGGGTGGTGGTTTGTACGAGCAGTACTTC	CASKSGGGLYEQYF
many	TRBV5-6	12	.	TRBJ2-1	TGTGCCAGCAGCTTGGCAGGGGTTGAGCAGTTCTTC	CASSLAGVEQFF
many	TRBV12-5	15	.	TRBJ2-1	TGTGCTAGTGGTTCGGGGGCGCTCTCCTACAATGAGCAGTTCTTC	CASGSGALSYNEQFF
many	TRBV10-3	15	.	TRBJ2-7	TGTGCCATCAGTGACGCTACAGGGCCCTACTACGAGCAGTACTTC	CAISDATGPYYEQYF